This record covers a single T cell receptor (beta chain). The antigen is unknown. Specified treatment: some 19 received Ad26.COV2.S at low or high dose, single or two shots; roughly five received placebo; per-sample allocation not given. Samples were taken on day 63 after the first vaccine or placebo injection. V gave up 3 bases and J gave up 8 bases; unmatched junction bases: 14. The length of the CDR3 is 16 residues. The germline CDR1 and CDR2 sequences are SEHNR and FQNEAQ (reference sequence). Here immunoSEQ multiplex PCR was the method, and the copy in TCRdb shows in-frame clones only, minus some. The sample lists about 350,000 clones; roughly 90% were seen once. These data come from a study of Ad26.COV2.S vaccination and SARS-CoV-2 variants. For the study at large: Intramuscular Ad26.COV2.S doses were given once or twice, 56 days apart.

Study-level points and caveats: Substantial post-vaccination breadth of spike-specific CD8+ and CD4+ T cell responses was reported. Possible underestimation of total T cell responses by the TCR breadth and depth analyses was noted.

The receptor's source is a person aged 18 to 59 who received the Ad26.COV2.S COVID-19 vaccine or a placebo. V usage is TRBV7-9 and J usage is TRBJ1-2; 8 nucleotides align to TRBD1. The material was peripheral blood, obtained in a trial of Ad26.COV2.S vaccine versus placebo. CDR3 protein: CASSFSVGTGGNGYTF. DNA of the CDR3: TGTGCCAGCAGCTTTAGTGTTGGAACAGGGGGGAACGGCTACACCTTC.